Sequencing of this T cell receptor (beta chain) was carried out in a study of shared clonotypes between healthy human individuals. Study context: A donor's plate count was three for CD4 naive and three for CD4 memory; CD8 naive had two and CD8 memory one.

Terminally differentiated effector memory CD45RA+ cells were left out of the naive CD8 fraction, which was CD45RO-negative and positively selected for CCR7. Some clones are missing from TCRdb's copy, which holds only in-frame ones; the method was immunoSEQ multiplex PCR. Counted here are some 740,000 clones, about 92% occurring once; the ten biggest clones make up less than 25%. Trimming cost V 10 bases and J 0 bases, with 13 bases left between them. The CDR3 consists of 13 residues. Germline V gene data show CDR1 as MDHEN and CDR2 as SYDVKM. Notes on this clone: As yet, its antigen is unknown.

Whole-study findings and limits: The donor pool, a small one, limited the genetic and exposure-history diversity represented. Richness estimates generally favored naive over memory subsets. Inspection by rarefaction showed sorted-subset sequencing to be incomplete despite large depth.

The sequenced material came from naive CD8+ T cells sorted from blood. This sequence was found in a young man in good health. This chain connects TRBV28 to TRBJ2-7, with D perhaps TRBD2 (6 bases). The CDR3: CATGAGSSYEQYF. CDR3 nucleotide sequence: TGTGCCACCGGTGCGGGAAGCTCCTACGAGCAGTACTTC.